The rows below give T cell receptor beta chains drawn from one sample of a study of shared clonotypes between healthy human individuals. Generated by immunoSEQ multiplex PCR, the TCRdb table keeps only in-frame clones and is missing some. The sample holds more than 2,000,000 clones; 80% to 95% are singletons and the top ten take 0.35% to 0.45%. Sequencing used naive CD4+ T cells from PBMCs. Every receptor here comes from a man between 18 and 29 years old in good health. Some clones in this sample may be carry-over from other donors' samples. Both conserved end residues are part of each CDR3. The D gene is left open where the match is weak.

-,TRBV11-2,TRBJ1-5,TGTGCCAGCAGCTTCGGCCGGACTGGGCAGCCCCAGCATTTT,CASSFGRTGQPQHF
TRBD1,TRBV6-6,TRBJ2-2,TGTGCTGTGCGACAGGGGCTGAACACCGGGGAGCTGTTTTTT,CAVRQGLNTGELFF
-,TRBV9,TRBJ2-1,TGTGCCAGCAGCGTAGGGGTGGGGGCCGAGTGGGATGAGCAGTTCTTC,CASSVGVGAEWDEQFF
-,TRBV6-6,TRBJ2-7,TGTGCCAGCAGTTACGCGCTAGAGGGTAACGAGCAGTACTTC,CASSYALEGNEQYF
-,TRBV29-1,TRBJ2-1,TGCAGCGCCGAATCGGCAGGGACGAGCTCCTACAATGAGCAGTTCTTC,CSAESAGTSSYNEQFF
-,TRBV18,TRBJ2-2,TGTGCCAGCTCACCATGGAAAGGCACCGGGGAGCTGTTTTTT,CASSPWKGTGELFF
TRBD1,TRBV7-2,TRBJ2-3,TGTGCCAGCAGCTTTGACAGGGGCCCAACAGATACGCAGTATTTT,CASSFDRGPTDTQYF
-,TRBV7-2,TRBJ2-7,TGTGCCAGCAGCACTAGCCTGAAATACGAGCAGTACTTC,CASSTSLKYEQYF
-,TRBV5-1,TRBJ1-3,TGCGCCAGCAGTTTGGAACCCGGAAACACCATATATTTT,CASSLEPGNTIYF
TRBD2,TRBV13,TRBJ2-1,TGTGCCAGCAGGAGCGGGAGGGACTCCTACAATGAGCAGTTCTTC,CASRSGRDSYNEQFF
-,TRBV10-3,TRBJ1-3,TGTGCCATCAGTGACGGACCGCTATCTGGAAACACCATATATTTT,CAISDGPLSGNTIYF
-,TRBV9,TRBJ1-3,TGTGCCAGCAGCGTAGTTCTGGGCTCTGGAAACACCATATATTTT,CASSVVLGSGNTIYF
-,TRBV11-2,TRBJ2-7,TGTGCCAGCAGCGTTCAGGCCTACGAGCAGTACTTC,CASSVQAYEQYF